The 15 T cell receptor beta chains in this list originate from one sample, sequenced in a study of blood T cell repertoires in COVID-19. Assay: immunoSEQ multiplex PCR; the TCRdb copy retains only in-frame clones and omits some. The sample lists approximately 30,000 clones; 70% to 80% were seen once. Sequencing was carried out using peripheral blood. The receptors shown here come from a woman aged 60-75 years with acute or convalescent COVID-19.

This clone came up a few times. V gene TRBV27 combines with J gene TRBJ1-2; D is perhaps TRBD1 (5 bases). The CDR3 consists of 15 residues. Per germline, CDR1 MNHEY and CDR2 SMNVEV (reference sequence). Trimming took off 7 bases at V and 8 bases at J, with 23 bases between the two ends. CDR3 amino acids: CASTFTFSGAGGYTF. In DNA, the CDR3 is TGTGCCAGCACCTTCACATTCAGCGGGGCGGGCGGCTACACCTTC.

CDR3 sequence (DNA): TGTGCCAGCAGCTTCTACGGGGTCTATAATTCACCCCTCCACTTT. This translates into CASSFYGVYNSPLHF. The gene calls are TRBV5-8 and TRBJ1-6; D is ambiguous. Germline CDR1 reads SGHTS; CDR2 reads YDEGEE. The CDR3 has 15 residues. V lost 2 bases to trimming and J lost 3 bases, with 9 bases between them.

The chain recombines TRBV30 with TRBJ1-2, with D possibly matching TRBD1 (6 bases). Germline-derived CDR1 and CDR2 are GTSNPN and SVGIG (reference sequence). V shed 7 bases and J shed 4 bases, with 19 bases lying between them. The CDR3 runs 14 residues. The CDR3 DNA reads TGTGCCTCGACCAACGCAGGGGACGGCTATGGCTACACCTTC. This sequence encodes CASTNAGDGYGYTF.

The chain carries TRBV30 and TRBJ2-2; a possible D gene is TRBD1 (6 bases). This CDR3 contains 15 residues. Per germline, CDR1 GTSNPN and CDR2 SVGIG (reference sequence). V lost 5 bases, J lost 2 bases, and 15 bases lay in between. The CDR3, as DNA: TGTGCCTGGGATAGTCCAGGGGCTAACACCGGGGAGCTGTTTTTT. This translates into CAWDSPGANTGELFF.

The chain links TRBV4-1 to TRBJ1-2; the match to TRBD1 covers 7 bases. Germline V CDR1 and CDR2: MGHRA, YSYEKL. The CDR3 sequence is 16 residues long. The J segment lost 5 bases and the V segment lost 2 bases, leaving 11 bases of the junction unmatched. The DNA for the CDR3 is TGCGCCAGCAGCCAAAGAAAGAGGGGGCGGTGGTATGGCTACACCTTC. Its translation is CASSQRKRGRWYGYTF.

This clone was counted between two and nine times. This chain uses TRBV19 with TRBJ2-2, with 16 bases aligning to TRBD2. The CDR3 spans 17 residues. Trimming cost V 5 bases and J 5 bases; bases outside gene matches: 5. Germline V gene lookup returns CDR1 LNHDA and CDR2 SQIVND (reference sequence). The CDR3 sequence: CASSGTSGGAGTGELFF. For the CDR3, the DNA is TGTGCCAGTAGTGGGACTAGCGGGGGGGCCGGGACCGGGGAGCTGTTTTTT.

By share, this clone counts as medium-sized (0.01 to 0.1%). The chain joins TRBV11-2 to TRBJ2-1; TRBD2 is a possible D gene (6 bases). There are 15 residues in the CDR3. CDR1 is SGHAT and CDR2 is FQNNGV in the germline V gene. Deletions cut 0 bases from V and 5 bases from J, with 11 bases between. The CDR3: CASSLERGSNNEQFF. The CDR3 bases are TGTGCCAGCAGCTTAGAACGGGGGAGTAACAATGAGCAGTTCTTC.

In its sample, this clone was seen a few times. This sequence joins TRBV18 and TRBJ2-7; 7 bases align to TRBD1. The ends lost 4 bases at V and 2 bases at J; junction bases unmatched: 5. CDR1 and CDR2 from the germline V gene are KGHSH and LQKENI. This CDR3 comprises 14 residues. The CDR3: CASSLKTGPYEQYF. For the CDR3, the DNA is TGTGCCAGCTCACTCAAGACAGGGCCCTACGAGCAGTACTTC. The whole variable domain, filled in from reference TRBV18 and TRBJ2-7, reads NAGVMQNPRHLVRRRGQEARLRCSPMKGHSHVYWYRQLPEEGLKFMVYLQKENIIDESGMPKERFSAEFPKEGPSILRIQQVVRGDSAAYFCASSLKTGPYEQYFGPGTRLTVT.

The V call is TRBV7-8, the J call TRBJ2-1; TRBD2 matches at 8 bases. With V trimmed by 1 base and J by 10 bases, 6 bases remained unmatched. The germline CDR1 and CDR2 sequences are SGHVS and FQNEAQ. The CDR3 has 14 residues. The CDR3 protein is CASSLVAGSGEQFF. For the CDR3, the DNA is TGTGCCAGCAGCTTAGTAGCGGGGAGCGGGGAGCAGTTCTTC.

The chain couples TRBV5-1 to TRBJ1-1, with 8 bases fitting TRBD1. CDR1 and CDR2 (germline): SGHRS, YFSETQ. This CDR3 contains 17 residues. J lost 5 bases, V lost 0 bases, and 12 bases had no gene match. The CDR3 nucleotides read TGCGCCAGCAGCTTGGCCGGCTGGCAGGGGGCGAGGACTGAAGCTTTCTTT. Its translation is CASSLAGWQGARTEAFF.

The CDR3, as DNA: TGTGCCAGCAGTTTCGGTCTCGATGAGCAGTTCTTC. Its protein product is CASSFGLDEQFF. The chain has TRBV12-3 or TRBV12-4 and TRBJ2-1; D not certain. The CDR3 runs 12 residues. Trimming removed 3 bases from V and 8 bases from J, with 8 bases in between.

Worth noting for this clone: The junction departs from the called germline gene at one end, perhaps through a read error. CDR3 sequence reads: CAGSLEGQTEAFF. CDR3 sequence (DNA): TGTGCCGGCAGTTTAGAGGGTCAGACTGAAGCTTTCTTT. The V call is TRBV28, the J call TRBJ1-1; no clear D. The germline gives CDR1 MDHEN, CDR2 SYDVKM. The CDR3 is 13 amino acids. The complete variable domain, with remaining parts taken from reference TRBV28 and TRBJ1-1, reads DVKVTQSSRYLVKRTGEKVFLECVQDMDHENMFWYRQDPGLGLRLIYFSYDVKMKEKGDIPEGYSVSREKKERFSLILESASTNQTSMYLCAGSLEGQTEAFFGQGTRLTVV.

The chain joins TRBV3-1 (or the pseudogene TRBV3-2) to TRBJ2-7; a weak D match, TRBD2 (5 bases). The CDR3 covers 14 residues. Germline loops: CDR1 LGHDT, CDR2 YNNKEL (reference sequence). The V end lost 1 base, the J end lost 2 bases, and 9 bases lay between the germline ends. For the CDR3, the DNA is TGTGCCAGCAGCCAAGGACCGCGGGCCTACGAGCAGTACTTC. This encodes CASSQGPRAYEQYF.

V usage is TRBV4-2 and J usage is TRBJ2-7; a weak D match, TRBD2 (6 bases). Germline V gives CDR1 LGHNA, CDR2 YNFKEQ. V lost 0 bases to trimming and J lost 6 bases, with 24 bases between them. The CDR3 covers 18 residues. The CDR3: CASSQELSGAGQRLEQYF. CDR3 coding DNA: TGTGCCAGCAGCCAAGAGTTGTCCGGGGCGGGGCAGCGTCTCGAGCAGTACTTC.

This rearrangement joins TRBV11-2 to TRBJ1-1; D ambiguous. Germline assignment: CDR1 SGHAT and CDR2 FQNNGV. Trimming cost V 2 bases and J 1 base, with 11 bases left between them. The CDR3 is 15 amino acids. CDR3 in DNA: TGTGCCAGCAGCTTATGGGCAGGCTGGAACACTGAAGCTTTCTTT. This sequence encodes CASSLWAGWNTEAFF.